This passage covers 15 T cell receptor beta chains from one sample sequenced in a study of memory CD4+ T cells and cytomegalovirus serostatus. The sort gate was single viable CD3+CD4+CD8-CD45RO+ cells for memory CD4+ T cells. This table comes from immunoSEQ multiplex PCR, and its TCRdb copy is limited to in-frame clones, with some not included. The sample includes tens of thousands of clones, 77% of them seen just once. Sequenced material: memory CD4+ T cells from blood. These receptors were taken from an adult in good health and CMV-seronegative.

The chain recombines TRBV11-3 with TRBJ2-5; D unclear. This CDR3 spans 12 amino acids. Germline CDR1 SGHNT, CDR2 YENEEA. Trimming pared 5 bases from V and 2 bases from J, leaving 6 bases between. The CDR3 DNA reads as TGTGCCAGCAGCCTTAATCAAGAGACCCAGTACTTC. Translating it yields CASSLNQETQYF.

The chain carries TRBV6-1 and TRBJ2-3; TRBD1 is a possible D gene (6 bases). The CDR3 totals 13 residues. Trimming shortened V by 8 bases and J by 3 bases, and 12 bases separated the two germline ends. From germline, CDR1 is MNHNS and CDR2 SASEGT. Here the CDR3 reads CASGVRGTDTQYF. In DNA, the CDR3 is TGTGCCAGCGGGGTCAGGGGAACAGATACGCAGTATTTT.

The rearrangement joins TRBV6-1 to TRBJ1-2, with unresolved D. V dropped 1 base and J dropped 5 bases, with 14 bases sitting between them. Germline V gene sequence: CDR1 MNHNS, CDR2 SASEGT. The length of the CDR3 is 15 residues. CDR3 nucleotides: TGTGCCAGCAGTGAAGATACCGCGCCACTTTATGGCTACACCTTC. As protein: CASSEDTAPLYGYTF.

This clone showed up just once. The chain links TRBV9 to TRBJ2-3; D gene unclear. The V gene's germline CDR1 is SGDLS and CDR2 YYNGEE. This CDR3 has 13 residues. V lost 6 bases and J lost 2, with 10 bases in between. In DNA, the CDR3 is TGTGCCAGCAAAAACCCTCACACAGATACGCAGTATTTT. Its protein is CASKNPHTDTQYF. Combining the CDR3 with reference TRBV9 and TRBJ2-3 gives the whole variable domain DSGVTQTPKHLITATGQRVTLRCSPRSGDLSVYWYQQSLDQGLQFLIQYYNGEERAKGNILERFSAQQFPDLHSELNLSSLELGDSALYFCASKNPHTDTQYFGPGTRLTVL.

This sequence joins TRBV7-9 and TRBJ2-5, with D possibly matching TRBD1 (5 bases). Trimming shortened V by 5 bases and J by 2 bases, and 18 bases separated the two germline ends. Germline values: CDR1 SEHNR, CDR2 FQNEAQ (reference sequence). The CDR3 loop spans 16 amino acids. The CDR3 is CASSHRGGANQETQYF. In nucleotides, the CDR3 is TGTGCCAGCAGCCATCGAGGTGGGGCTAATCAAGAGACCCAGTACTTC.

This chain's CDR3 is CASSLGEREQYF. The CDR3 DNA reads as TGTGCCAGCAGCTTAGGCGAAAGAGAGCAGTACTTC. The chain employs TRBV11-3 and TRBJ2-7; D ambiguous. The germline V gene has CDR1 SGHNT and CDR2 YENEEA. V dropped 1 base and J dropped 7 bases, with 8 bases sitting between them. This CDR3 contains 12 residues.

This clone has only one observation. The V and J genes are TRBV27 and TRBJ2-7, with 7 positions matching TRBD1. The CDR3 length is 16 residues. The V gene end was trimmed by 5 bases and the J gene end by 7 bases; junction bases not matched to a gene: 17. From germline, CDR1 is MNHEY and CDR2 SMNVEV (reference sequence). CDR3: CASSPGTAVRSREQYF. The CDR3 nucleotides are TGTGCCAGCAGTCCAGGGACAGCTGTACGGTCGAGGGAGCAGTACTTC.

The V gene is TRBV7-8, the J gene TRBJ1-2; weak D call: TRBD1 (5 bases). The germline V gene has CDR1 SGHVS and CDR2 FQNEAQ. CDR3 length equals 15 residues. V gave up 2 bases and J gave up 4 bases, with 14 bases separating them. The CDR3 region is CASSLSAGRGYGYTF. CDR3 sequence (DNA): TGTGCCAGCAGCTTAAGTGCAGGGAGGGGCTATGGCTACACCTTC.

This clone was counted ten times or more. This chain connects TRBV4-1 to TRBJ1-5; tentatively, D is TRBD1 (5 bases). The CDR3 has 15 residues. Trimming left V 3 bases short and J 1 base short, with 10 bases between. CDR1 MGHRA and CDR2 YSYEKL come from the germline V gene. CDR3 amino acids: CASSHQGPSNQPQHF. The DNA for the CDR3 is TGCGCCAGCAGCCACCAGGGACCGAGCAATCAGCCCCAGCATTTT.

This clone is medium-sized (0.01 to 0.1%) by share. This chain joins TRBV5-1 and TRBJ1-4; 8 nucleotides match TRBD1. CDR1 and CDR2 from the germline V gene are SGHRS and YFSETQ. After removal of 2 bases from V and 4 bases from J, the junction contained 4 bases not matched to a gene. The CDR3 extends over 15 amino acids. The CDR3 loop is CASSFQDRVNEKLFF. CDR3 bases: TGCGCCAGCAGCTTCCAGGACAGGGTTAATGAAAAACTGTTTTTT.

V usage is TRBV7-2 and J usage is TRBJ2-7; TRBD1 agrees at 9 bases. CDR1 and CDR2 from the germline V gene are SGHTA and FQGNSA. Trimming cost V 4 bases and J 2 bases; bases outside gene matches: 12. This CDR3 is built from 17 residues. The CDR3 sequence: CASSSNRGTGKTYEQYF. Written as DNA, the CDR3 is TGTGCCAGCAGCTCGAACCGCGGGACAGGGAAAACCTACGAGCAGTACTTC.

The chain recombines TRBV28 with TRBJ2-1; D unclear. The CDR3 is 12 residues long. CDR1 is MDHEN and CDR2 is SYDVKM in the germline V gene. V was clipped by 6 bases and J by 1 base, with 4 bases between them. CDR3 sequence reads: CASRESYNEQFF. The CDR3 DNA follows: TGTGCCAGCAGGGAATCCTACAATGAGCAGTTCTTC.

This clone was observed a few times. V usage is TRBV30 and J usage is TRBJ2-3; D unresolved. The CDR3 totals 12 residues. The germline V and J ends were trimmed by 1 base and 4 bases, with 6 bases remaining between them. The V gene's germline CDR1 is GTSNPN and CDR2 SVGIG (reference sequence). This CDR3 is CAWSATADTQYF. In DNA form, the CDR3 reads TGTGCCTGGAGTGCAACGGCAGATACGCAGTATTTT.

The chain links TRBV10-1 to TRBJ2-5; TRBD2 matches at 13 bases. Germline-derived CDR1 and CDR2 are WNHNN and SYGVQD (reference sequence). The J segment lost 3 bases and the V segment lost 0 bases, leaving 7 bases of the junction unmatched. This CDR3 has 18 residues. DNA for the CDR3: TGCGCCAGCAGTGAGTCTGGGACTAGCGGGAAGAGAAAAGAGACCCAGTACTTC. It specifies CASSESGTSGKRKETQYF.

The count of this clone is one. V is TRBV7-9 and J is TRBJ1-2, with a tentative D call TRBD1 (6 bases). The CDR3 has 14 residues. Germline V gene lookup returns CDR1 SEHNR and CDR2 FQNEAQ (reference sequence). The V gene lost 4 bases and the J gene lost 0 bases, with 9 bases spanning the gap. This CDR3 reads CASSSRGANYGYTF. The CDR3 region has the DNA TGTGCCAGCAGCTCCAGGGGAGCTAACTATGGCTACACCTTC.